Below, 9 T cell receptor beta chains from the same sample are listed, as sequenced in a study of CD8 T cells in ankylosing spondylitis. General study findings and limits: Roughly eight highly homologous variants made up a TCR beta motif, and this motif appeared characteristic of ankylosing spondylitis blood.

These TCRs' antigens remain unknown. TCRdb re-called the 5' RACE reads through MiXCR, storing one row per CDR3 protein. The sample shows 500,000 to 650,000 distinct CDR3 sequences, about 5% of them seen only once. What was sequenced was blood, either unsorted or a sorted T cell fraction (not recorded which). The receptor set was obtained from a male donor with ankylosing spondylitis.

This clonotype came up many times. The V and J genes are TRBV6-1 and TRBJ2-7; 8 nucleotides match TRBD2. CDR1 and CDR2 (germline): MNHNS, SASEGT. With V trimmed by 8 bases and J by 3 bases, 9 bases remained unmatched. The CDR3 sequence is 14 residues long. The CDR3 spells CASGYRGGIYEQYF. The CDR3 bases are TGTGCCAGCGGCTATCGGGGGGGAATCTACGAGCAGTACTTC.

This clonotype was counted many times. The chain is built from TRBV5-1 and TRBJ1-1, with TRBD1 identical over 9 bases. V was clipped by 4 bases and J by 7 bases; unmatched bases: 5. The CDR3 contains 13 residues. Germline-derived CDR1 and CDR2 are SGHRS and YFSETQ. CDR3: CASSIGTGNEAFF. The CDR3 region has the DNA TGCGCCAGCAGCATCGGGACAGGGAATGAAGCTTTCTTT.

This clonotype was recorded at least ten times. The CDR3 bases are TGTGCCAGCAGTTACGCGGACACAATTTACAATGAGCAGTTCTTC. Its translation is CASSYADTIYNEQFF. The rearrangement joins TRBV6-2 or TRBV6-3 to TRBJ2-1, with D possibly matching TRBD1 (5 bases). V was pared by 2 bases and J by 4 bases, with 12 bases between. CDR3 size: 15 residues. Looked up from germline, CDR1 is MNHEY and CDR2 is SVGEGT.

The V gene is TRBV6-2 or TRBV6-3, the J gene TRBJ2-3; 14 nucleotides match TRBD2. The CDR3 spans 18 residues. J lost 1 base, V lost 6 bases, and 9 bases had no gene match. CDR1 MNHEY and CDR2 SVGEGT come from the germline V gene. The CDR3: CASSPVLGLAGGTDTQYF. The DNA of the CDR3 is TGTGCCAGCAGCCCCGTCTTGGGACTAGCGGGAGGCACAGATACGCAGTATTTT.

Ten or more counts support this clonotype. The rearrangement uses TRBV9 and TRBJ2-3; D gene uncertain. Germline lookup yields CDR1 SGDLS and CDR2 YYNGEE. The ends were cut back, 0 bases at V and 0 bases at J, with 8 bases in the middle. This CDR3 has 15 residues. CDR3 amino acids: CASSVGDFSTDTQYF. CDR3 nucleotides: TGTGCCAGCAGCGTAGGAGATTTTAGCACAGATACGCAGTATTTT.

This clonotype was recorded at least ten times. The chain is built from TRBV7-9 and TRBJ2-7; 9 bases map to TRBD1. The CDR3 loop spans 16 amino acids. V dropped 4 bases and J dropped 5; count of bases not matched to a gene: 12. Germline CDR1 is SEHNR and CDR2 is FQNEAQ (reference sequence). CDR3 nucleotide sequence: TGTGCCAGCAGCTCCTCCCTAAGGACAGGGGACCACGAGCAGTACTTC. Translated: CASSSSLRTGDHEQYF.

This clonotype was counted ten times or more. This chain joins TRBV20-1 and TRBJ1-2; 7 nucleotides align to TRBD1. The V and J ends lost 5 bases and 2 bases, in that order; junction bases with no gene match: 2. This CDR3 contains 12 residues. Germline V gene data show CDR1 as DFQATT and CDR2 as SNEGSKA (reference sequence). Written as DNA, the CDR3 is TGCAGTGCTGGGACAGCCAACTATGGCTACACCTTC. It translates to CSAGTANYGYTF.

This clonotype has just a few counts. J is TRBJ2-5 and V is TRBV4-3; TRBD2 matches 8 bases. V lost 1 base to trimming and J lost 4 bases; unmatched junction nucleotides: 11. This CDR3 has 17 amino acids. The germline gives CDR1 LGHNA, CDR2 YSLEER. Written as DNA, the CDR3 is TGCGCCAGCAGCCAAGTACCGGGACTAGAGTTTTCAGAGACCCAGTACTTC. It codes for CASSQVPGLEFSETQYF.

This clonotype was counted at least ten times. The chain links TRBV28 to TRBJ1-2; no firm D call. The CDR3 has 12 amino acids. V was trimmed by 3 bases and J by 3 bases, leaving 5 bases between them. CDR1 and CDR2 (germline): MDHEN, SYDVKM. The CDR3: CASSFRDYGYTF. The CDR3 region has the DNA TGTGCCAGCAGTTTCCGAGACTATGGCTACACCTTC.